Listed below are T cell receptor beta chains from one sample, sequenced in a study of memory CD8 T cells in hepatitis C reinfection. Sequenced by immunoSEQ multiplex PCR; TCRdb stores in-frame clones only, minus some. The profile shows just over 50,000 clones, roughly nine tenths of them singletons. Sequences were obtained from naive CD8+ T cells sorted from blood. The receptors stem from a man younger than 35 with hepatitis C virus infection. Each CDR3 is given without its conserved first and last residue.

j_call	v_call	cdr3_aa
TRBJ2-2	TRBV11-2	ASSFGQPNTGELF
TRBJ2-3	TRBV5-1	ASSHRDFTTDTQY
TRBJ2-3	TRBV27	ASSKMGGGTSGGSTDTQY
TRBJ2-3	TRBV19	ASSIRGGLHTDTQY
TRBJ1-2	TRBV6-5	ASSFVPVKGYT
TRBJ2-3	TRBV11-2	ASSSGGGVTDAQY
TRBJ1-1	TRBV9	ASSEGAGTEAF
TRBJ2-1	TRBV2	ASSPGSGIEQF
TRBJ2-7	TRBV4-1	ASSQLPSGTYEQY
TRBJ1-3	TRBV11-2	ASSLDGSTGNTIY
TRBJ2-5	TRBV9	ASSGGEAQETQY
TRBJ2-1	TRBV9	ASSVRVYNEQF
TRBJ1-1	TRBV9	ASSVAEGGHEAF
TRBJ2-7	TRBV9	ASSVGGGDEQY
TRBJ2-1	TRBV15	ATSRETSALPEQF
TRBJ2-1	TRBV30	AWRRAGKDEQF
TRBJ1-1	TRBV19	ASSMGRGLDTEAF
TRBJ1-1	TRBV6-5	ATAAPGWTEAF
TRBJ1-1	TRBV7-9	ASSKQGLEAF
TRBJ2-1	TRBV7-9	ASSLGPYPYNEQF
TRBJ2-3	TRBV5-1	ASSPGQGTDTQY
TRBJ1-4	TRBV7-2	ASSLEPGQGGEKLF
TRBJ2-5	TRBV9	ASSVGDFQETQY
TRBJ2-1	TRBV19	ASSPASGNSYNEQF
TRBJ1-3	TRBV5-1	ASSLDRSSGNTIY
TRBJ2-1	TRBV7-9	ASSTTGTGAYNEQF
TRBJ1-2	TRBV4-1	ASSQAGAYGYT
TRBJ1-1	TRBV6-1	ASSVGRGLATEAF
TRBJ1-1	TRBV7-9	ATSGTGNTEAF
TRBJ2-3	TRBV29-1	SVRDRAKIGTDTQY
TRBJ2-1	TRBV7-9	ASSDRLAPNNEQF
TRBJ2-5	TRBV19	ASSTRDRGYQETQY
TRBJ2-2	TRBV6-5	ASSPGTGSGELF
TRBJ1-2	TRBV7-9	ASSPTPGQGRRFDYGYT
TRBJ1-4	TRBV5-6	ASSLAVREEEKLF
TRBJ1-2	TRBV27	ASSLSGYNYGYT
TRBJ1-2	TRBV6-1	ASSEGRGLYGYT
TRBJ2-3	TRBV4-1	ASSQVGPQVMDTQY
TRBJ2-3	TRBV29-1	SVTPTSGSRGDTQY
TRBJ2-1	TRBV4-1	ASSPPRGLSYNEQF
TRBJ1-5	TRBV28	ASRLVGENPQH
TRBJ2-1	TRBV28	ASSKQGAYNEQF
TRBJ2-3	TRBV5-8	ASSSRGSAGGIADTQY